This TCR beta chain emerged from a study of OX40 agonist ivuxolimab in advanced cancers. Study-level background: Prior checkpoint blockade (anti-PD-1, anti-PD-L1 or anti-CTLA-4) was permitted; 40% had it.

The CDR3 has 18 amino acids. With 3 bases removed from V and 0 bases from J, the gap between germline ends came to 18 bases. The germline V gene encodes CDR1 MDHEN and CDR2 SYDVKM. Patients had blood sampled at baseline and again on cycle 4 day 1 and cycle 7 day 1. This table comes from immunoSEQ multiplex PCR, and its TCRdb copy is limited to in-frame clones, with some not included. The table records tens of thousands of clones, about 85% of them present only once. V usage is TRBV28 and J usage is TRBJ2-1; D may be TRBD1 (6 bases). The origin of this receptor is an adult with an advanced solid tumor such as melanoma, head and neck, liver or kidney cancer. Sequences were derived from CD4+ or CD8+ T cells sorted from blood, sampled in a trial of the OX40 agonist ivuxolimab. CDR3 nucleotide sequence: TGTGCCAGCAGTTTTTCTTTAGGACAGACCAGCTCCTACAATGAGCAGTTCTTC. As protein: CASSFSLGQTSSYNEQFF.